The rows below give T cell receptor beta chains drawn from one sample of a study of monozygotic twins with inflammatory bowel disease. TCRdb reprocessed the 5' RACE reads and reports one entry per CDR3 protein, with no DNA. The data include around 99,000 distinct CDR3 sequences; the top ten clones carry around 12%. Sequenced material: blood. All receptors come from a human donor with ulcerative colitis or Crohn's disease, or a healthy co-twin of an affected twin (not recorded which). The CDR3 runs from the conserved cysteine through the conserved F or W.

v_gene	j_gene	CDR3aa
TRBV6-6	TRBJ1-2	CASSQKSEASSYTF
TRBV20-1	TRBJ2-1	CSAGGPSHNEQFF
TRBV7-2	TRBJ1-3	CASSLLVPRNSGTTIYF
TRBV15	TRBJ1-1	CATSRDRLVTEAFF
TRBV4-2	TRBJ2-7	CASSQILAGDYEQYF
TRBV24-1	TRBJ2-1	CATSTGSYNEQFF
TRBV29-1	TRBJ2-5	CSVAGSLEETQYF
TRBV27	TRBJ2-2	CASSPRAGMAGSDGELFF
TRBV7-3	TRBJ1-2	CASSLRPGQGGGYTF
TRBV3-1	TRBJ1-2	CASSQRPRGAHYGYTF
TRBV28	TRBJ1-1	CASKAPAGSNTEAFF
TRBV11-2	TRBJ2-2	CASSLVRGRAGELFF
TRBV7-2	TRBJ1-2	CASSIGVQGAWGYTF
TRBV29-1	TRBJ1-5	CSVVWGRQVSNQPQHF
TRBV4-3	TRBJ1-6	CASSLRDSNSPLHF
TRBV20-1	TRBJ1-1	CSARVHPMNTEAFF
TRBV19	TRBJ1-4	CASSQDGSNEKLFF
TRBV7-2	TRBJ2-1	CASSSSDPWDEQFF
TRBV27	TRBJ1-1	CASSLLGQGTEAFF
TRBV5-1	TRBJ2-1	CASSLGWGSNEQFF
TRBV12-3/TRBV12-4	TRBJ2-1	CASSGYTEQFF
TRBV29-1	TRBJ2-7	CSASDSYEQYF
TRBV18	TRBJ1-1	CASSPSVGTEAFF
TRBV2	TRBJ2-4	CASGANSPKNIQYF
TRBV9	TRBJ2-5	CASSGPYSGGARETQYF
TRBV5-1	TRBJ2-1	CASSSGTDYNEQFF
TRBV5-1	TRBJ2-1	CASSRRDSYNEQFF
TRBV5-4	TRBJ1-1	CASSLPRTSEAFF
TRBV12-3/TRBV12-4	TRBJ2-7	CASSWGSRGRPYEQYF
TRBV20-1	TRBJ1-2	CSVARPTGGGYTF
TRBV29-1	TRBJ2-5	CSVGDQETQYF
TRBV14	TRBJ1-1	CASSQMRGQNTEAFF
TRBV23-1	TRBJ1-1	CASSQSDRTSEAFF
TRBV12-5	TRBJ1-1	CASGLGMVNTEAFF
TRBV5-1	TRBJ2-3	CASSLEGWPGMETDTQYF
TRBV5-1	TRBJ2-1	CASSVGKASGSDEQFF
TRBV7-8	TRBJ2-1	CASSSRGVAYNEQFF
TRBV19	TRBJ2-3	CASSSRDRGTDTQYF
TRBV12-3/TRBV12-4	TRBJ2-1	CASSRDGDEQFF
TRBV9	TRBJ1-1	CASSKTGDTEAFF
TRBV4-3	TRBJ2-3	CASSQAGGPEKTDTQYF
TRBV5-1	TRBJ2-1	CASSLASGNEQFF
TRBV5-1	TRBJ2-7	CASSLGSRGRSYEQYF
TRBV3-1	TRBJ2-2	CASSQLSSSNTGELFF
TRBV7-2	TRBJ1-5	CASSGGQNNQPQHF
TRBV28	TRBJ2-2	CASRPTQGNTGELFF
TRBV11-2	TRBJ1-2	CASSLTGVNYGYTF
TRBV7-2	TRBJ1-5	CASSLQGGFNQPQHF
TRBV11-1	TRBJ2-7	CASSLDVWGLAGGRDSYEQYF